This TCR beta chain stems from a study of spatial heterogeneity in lung cancer. Germline V lookup: CDR1 SGHRS, CDR2 YFSETQ. CDR3 length equals 15 residues. The V gene end was trimmed by 3 bases and the J gene end by 3 bases; junction bases not matched to a gene: 6. Many counts were recorded for this clonotype. Its target is not known. Study-wide findings and caveats: Tumors with more nonsynonymous mutations had more expanded intratumoral alpha and beta TCRs.

Documented time point: sample taken at primary tumor resection. The cohort: 65 to 80 early-stage, untreated non-small cell lung cancer patients. Unsorted tumor, nontumor lung tissue or cryopreserved PBMC supplied the whole RNA. TCRdb redid the calling of the 5' RACE reads with MiXCR, one entry per CDR3 protein. The sample consists of tens of thousands of distinct CDR3 sequences, 4.5% to 5% of them appearing once. The chain joins TRBV5-1 to TRBJ2-3; 8 nucleotides agree with TRBD2. This clonotype was obtained from a male donor with early-stage non-small cell lung cancer. Sequencing used lung tumor tissue, obtained at surgery. CDR3 nucleotides: TGCGCCAGCAGCTCGATGACTAGCGTAACAGATACGCAGTATTTT. It is translated as CASSSMTSVTDTQYF.